This TCR beta chain was documented in a study of T cell responses to AZD1222 COVID-19 vaccine. Turning to the study itself: Doses given second, at about 4 or about 12 weeks, were pooled.

CDR1 SGHDN and CDR2 FVKESK come from the germline V gene. The CDR3 consists of 15 residues. V was cut by 4 bases and J by 3 bases, with 13 bases left in between. General study results and limits: Vaccine-related CD4 TCRs covered spike, predominating at 160-218 and 743-854. Recipients of AZD1222 seropositive at baseline numbered only five or six. After two AZD1222 doses, spike-specific TCR breadth and depth rose versus day 0.

This table comes from immunoSEQ multiplex PCR, and its TCRdb copy is limited to in-frame clones, with some not included. The repertoire holds around 94,000 clones, with less than 90% as singletons. A note on this clone: Its antigen is currently unknown.

J is TRBJ1-5 and V is TRBV14, with a tentative D call TRBD1 (5 bases). This clonotype originated in an adult in good health. The material sequenced was peripheral blood, taken on day 0 of AZD1222 vaccination. Here the CDR3 reads CASSPSGAHNQPQHF. Here the CDR3 DNA reads TGTGCCAGCAGCCCATCCGGGGCCCACAATCAGCCCCAGCATTTT.